This TCR beta chain was obtained from a study of OX40 agonist ivuxolimab in advanced cancers. At the level of the study: There were three patients with partial responses, one having hepatocellular carcinoma and two cutaneous melanoma. General observations from the study: Certain nonresponders likewise exhibited a low normalized T-cell clonal expansion.

A word on this clone: The target antigen is unknown.

This CDR3 is built from 17 residues. Between the trimmed V and J ends, which lost 3 bases and 1 base, there was a span of 19 bases. Germline V gives CDR1 SNHLY, CDR2 FYNNEI. The method was immunoSEQ multiplex PCR; TCRdb's version includes in-frame clones alone and lacks a portion of them. This table holds about 74,000 clones, 90% to 95% found once. This receptor was identified in an adult with an advanced solid tumor such as melanoma, head and neck, liver or kidney cancer. This chain uses TRBV2 with TRBJ2-7, with D possibly TRBD2 on 6 matching bases. Source: CD4+ or CD8+ T cells sorted from blood, taken in a trial of the OX40 agonist ivuxolimab. The CDR3 nucleotides read TGTGCCAGCAGTGAGCCAGCCTCTAGCGTGGTGTCCTACGAGCAGTACTTC. It is translated as CASSEPASSVVSYEQYF.